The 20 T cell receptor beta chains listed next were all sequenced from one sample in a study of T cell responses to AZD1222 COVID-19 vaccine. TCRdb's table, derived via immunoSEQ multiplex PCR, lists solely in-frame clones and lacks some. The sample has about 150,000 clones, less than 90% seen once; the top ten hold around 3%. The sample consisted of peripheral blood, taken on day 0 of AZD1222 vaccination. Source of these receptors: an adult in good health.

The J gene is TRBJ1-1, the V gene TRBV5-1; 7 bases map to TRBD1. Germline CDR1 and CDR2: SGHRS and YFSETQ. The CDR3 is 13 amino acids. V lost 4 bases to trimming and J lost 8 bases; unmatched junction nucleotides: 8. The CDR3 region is CASSPGGGKEAFF. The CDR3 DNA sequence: TGCGCCAGCAGCCCTGGAGGGGGCAAGGAAGCTTTCTTT.

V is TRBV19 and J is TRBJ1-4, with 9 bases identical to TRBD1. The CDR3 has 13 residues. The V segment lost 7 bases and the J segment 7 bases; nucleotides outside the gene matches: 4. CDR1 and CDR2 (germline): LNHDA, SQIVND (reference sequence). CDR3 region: CASTRTGVEKLFF. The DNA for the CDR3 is TGTGCCAGTACCCGGACAGGGGTTGAAAAACTGTTTTTT.

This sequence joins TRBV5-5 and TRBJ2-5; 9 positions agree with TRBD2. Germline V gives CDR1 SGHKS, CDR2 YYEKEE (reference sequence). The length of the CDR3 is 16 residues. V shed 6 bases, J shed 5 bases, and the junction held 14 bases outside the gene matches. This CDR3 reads CASTRGVLAGVETQYF. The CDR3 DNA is TGTGCCAGCACCCGTGGTGTATTAGCGGGGGTGGAGACCCAGTACTTC.

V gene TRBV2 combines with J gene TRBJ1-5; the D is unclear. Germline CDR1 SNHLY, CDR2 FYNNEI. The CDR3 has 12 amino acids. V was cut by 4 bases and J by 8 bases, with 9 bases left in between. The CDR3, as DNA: TGTGCCAGCAGTGCATCTGGGGAGCCCCAGCATTTT. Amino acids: CASSASGEPQHF.

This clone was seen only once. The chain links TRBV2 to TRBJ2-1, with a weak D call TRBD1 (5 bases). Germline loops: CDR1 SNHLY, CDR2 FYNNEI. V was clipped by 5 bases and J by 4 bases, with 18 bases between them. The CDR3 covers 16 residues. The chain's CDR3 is CASSWGAATRYNEQFF. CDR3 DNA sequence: TGTGCCAGCAGTTGGGGCGCCGCAACGCGATACAATGAGCAGTTCTTC.

In DNA form, the CDR3 reads TGCGCCAGCAGCTTGGACGGGACAGGGAATGGAAACACCATATATTTT. It codes for CASSLDGTGNGNTIYF. This chain connects TRBV5-1 to TRBJ1-3, with TRBD1 matching over 9 bases. Trimming removed 0 bases from V and 3 bases from J; junction bases left unmatched: 4. In germline, CDR1 is SGHRS, CDR2 YFSETQ. The CDR3 has 16 residues.

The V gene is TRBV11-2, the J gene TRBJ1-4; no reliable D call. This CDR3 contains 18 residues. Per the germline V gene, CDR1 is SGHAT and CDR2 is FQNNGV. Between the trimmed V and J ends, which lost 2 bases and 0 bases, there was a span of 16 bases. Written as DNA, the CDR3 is TGTGCCAGCAGCTTAAGACCCTCGCGGGGTGCAACTAATGAAAAACTGTTTTTT. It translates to CASSLRPSRGATNEKLFF.

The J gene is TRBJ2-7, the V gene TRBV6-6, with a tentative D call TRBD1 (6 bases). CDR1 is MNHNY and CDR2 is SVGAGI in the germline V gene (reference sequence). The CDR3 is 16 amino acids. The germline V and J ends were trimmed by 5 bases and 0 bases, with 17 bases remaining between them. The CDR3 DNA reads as TGTGCCAGCAGTCTCGGCACCGGACAGAACTCCTACGAGCAGTACTTC. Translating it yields CASSLGTGQNSYEQYF.

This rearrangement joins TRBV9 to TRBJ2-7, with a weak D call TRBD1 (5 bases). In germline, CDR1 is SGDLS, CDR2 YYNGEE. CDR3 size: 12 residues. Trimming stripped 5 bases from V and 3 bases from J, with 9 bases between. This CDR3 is CASSYTGYEQYF. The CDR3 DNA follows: TGTGCCAGCAGTTATACAGGCTACGAGCAGTACTTC.

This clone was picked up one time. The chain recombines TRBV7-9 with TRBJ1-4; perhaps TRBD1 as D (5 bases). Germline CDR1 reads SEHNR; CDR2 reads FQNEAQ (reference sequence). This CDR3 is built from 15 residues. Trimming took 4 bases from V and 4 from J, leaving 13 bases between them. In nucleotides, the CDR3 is TGTGCCAGCAGCTCACCTGACAGCTATAATGAAAAACTGTTTTTT. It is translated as CASSSPDSYNEKLFF.

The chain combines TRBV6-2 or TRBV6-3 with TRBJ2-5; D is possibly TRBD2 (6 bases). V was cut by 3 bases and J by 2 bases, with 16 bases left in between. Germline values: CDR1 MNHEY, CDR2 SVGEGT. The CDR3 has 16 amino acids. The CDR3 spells CASSYGGLSKQETQYF. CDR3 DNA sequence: TGTGCCAGCAGTTATGGGGGACTTTCGAAGCAAGAGACCCAGTACTTC.

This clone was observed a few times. The CDR3 DNA sequence: TGTGCCAGCAGCCAAGATCCCCACGAGCAGTACTTC. This sequence encodes CASSQDPHEQYF. This rearrangement joins TRBV3-1 (or the pseudogene TRBV3-2) to TRBJ2-7; no clear D. This CDR3 is 12 amino acids long. V lost 0 bases and J 5 bases, leaving 5 bases between the germline ends. The V gene's germline CDR1 is LGHDT and CDR2 YNNKEL (reference sequence).

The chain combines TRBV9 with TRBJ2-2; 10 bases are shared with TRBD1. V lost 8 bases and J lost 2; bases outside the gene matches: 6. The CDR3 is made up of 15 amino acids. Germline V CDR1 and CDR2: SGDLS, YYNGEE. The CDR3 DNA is TGTGCCAGTACTGTGACAGGGGGCAACACCGGGGAGCTGTTTTTT. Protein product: CASTVTGGNTGELFF.

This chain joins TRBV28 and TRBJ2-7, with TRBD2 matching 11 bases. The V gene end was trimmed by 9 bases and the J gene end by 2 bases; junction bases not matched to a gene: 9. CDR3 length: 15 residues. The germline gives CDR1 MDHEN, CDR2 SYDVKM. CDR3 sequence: CARLGLADKPYEQYF. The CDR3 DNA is TGTGCCAGATTGGGACTAGCGGATAAACCCTACGAGCAGTACTTC.

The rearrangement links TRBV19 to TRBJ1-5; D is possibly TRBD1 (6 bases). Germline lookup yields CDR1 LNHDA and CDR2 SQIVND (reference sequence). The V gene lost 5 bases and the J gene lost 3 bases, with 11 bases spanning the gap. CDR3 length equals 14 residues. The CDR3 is CASSPNRDNQPQHF. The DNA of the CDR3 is TGTGCCAGTAGTCCAAACAGGGACAATCAGCCCCAGCATTTT.

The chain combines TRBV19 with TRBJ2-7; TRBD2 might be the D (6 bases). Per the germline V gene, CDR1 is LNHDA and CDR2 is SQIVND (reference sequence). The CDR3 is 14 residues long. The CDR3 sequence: CATSPPRDSNEQYF. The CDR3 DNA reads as TGTGCTACTAGCCCTCCACGGGATTCAAACGAGCAGTACTTC. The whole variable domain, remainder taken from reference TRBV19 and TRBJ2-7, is DGGITQSPKYLFRKEGQNVTLSCEQNLNHDAMYWYRQDPGQGLRLIYYSQIVNDFQKGDIAEGYSVSREKKESFPLTVTSAQKNPTAFYLCATSPPRDSNEQYFGPGTRLTVT.

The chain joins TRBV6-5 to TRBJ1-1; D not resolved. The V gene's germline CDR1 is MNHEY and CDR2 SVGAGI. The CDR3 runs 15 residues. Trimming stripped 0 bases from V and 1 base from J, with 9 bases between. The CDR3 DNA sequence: TGTGCCAGCAGTTACTCGACAACACCGAACACTGAAGCTTTCTTT. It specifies CASSYSTTPNTEAFF.

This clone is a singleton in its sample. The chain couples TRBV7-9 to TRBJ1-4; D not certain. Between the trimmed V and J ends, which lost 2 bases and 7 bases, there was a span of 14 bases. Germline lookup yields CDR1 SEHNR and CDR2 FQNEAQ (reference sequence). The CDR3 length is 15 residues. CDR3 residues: CASSLTLGRIEKLFF. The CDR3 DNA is TGTGCCAGCAGCTTAACCCTTGGACGGATTGAAAAACTGTTTTTT.

CDR3 amino acids: CASSTPGQPQHF. Here the CDR3 DNA reads TGTGCCAGTAGTACCCCGGGTCAGCCCCAGCATTTT. The rearrangement joins TRBV19 to TRBJ1-5, with unresolved D. Germline V CDR1 and CDR2: LNHDA, SQIVND (reference sequence). This CDR3 spans 12 amino acids. Trimming removed 4 bases from V and 6 bases from J, with 7 bases in between.

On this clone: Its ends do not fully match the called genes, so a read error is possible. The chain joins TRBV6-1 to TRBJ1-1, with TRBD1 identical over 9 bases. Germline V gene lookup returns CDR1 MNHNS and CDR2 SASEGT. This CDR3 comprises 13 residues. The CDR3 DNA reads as TGTGCCAGCAGTGAATCTGCACAGGGGGCCCGGATCTTT. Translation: CASSESAQGARIF.